This T cell receptor beta chain was sequenced during a study of monozygotic twins with inflammatory bowel disease. Study conclusions and caveats: The co-twins with IBD showed lower TCRbeta diversity (inverse Simpson) than their healthy siblings. Among twins, concordant and discordant pairs did not differ in repertoire similarity, possibly from limited power.

Turning to this clonotype: Its antigen is undetermined.

The germline V gene has CDR1 LGHNA and CDR2 YNFKEQ. This CDR3 is built from 15 residues. The authors made each sample's cDNA in eight separate reactions. TCRdb reprocessed the 5' RACE reads and keeps a single row for each CDR3 protein, giving no DNA. The listing contains around 140,000 distinct CDR3 sequences. The authors isolated total RNA from whole blood without sorting T cells. This chain links TRBV4-2 with TRBJ2-1; no DNA is available, so the TRBD2 call from TCRdb remains unchecked. The clonotype originates from a human donor with ulcerative colitis or Crohn's disease, or a healthy co-twin of an affected twin (not recorded which). Sequenced sample: blood. CDR3 protein: CASSAGLAVQYEQFF.